Listed here are 6 T cell receptor beta chains from one sample, sequenced in a study of T cells in Graves' hyperthyroidism and ophthalmopathy. Researchers took RNA transcripts and amplified the TCR beta CDR3 regions from them. Carried out on the TCR CDR3, a first-round RT-PCR used the HTBI primer set. TCRdb ran MiXCR on the multiplex PCR reads and lists one entry per CDR3 protein. The sample yields approximately 710,000 distinct CDR3 sequences, 15% to 20% seen once. Sequenced: blood. These receptors originate from a man in his forties or fifties with Graves' hyperthyroidism.

A note on this clonotype: A single base separates this from a much larger clone, so it may be a read error. The chain employs TRBV3-1 and TRBJ1-1; D not resolved. Germline V lookup: CDR1 LGHDT, CDR2 YNNKEL (reference sequence). The CDR3 contains 14 residues. V was trimmed by 3 bases and J by 2 bases, leaving 10 bases between them. In nucleotides, the CDR3 is TGTGCCAGCAGCCAGCTGACCCAAAACACTGAAGCTTTCTTT. Protein sequence: CASSQLTQNTEAFF.

This clonotype has a handful of counts. The rearrangement uses TRBV24-1 and TRBJ1-2; the match to TRBD1 covers 8 bases. The germline V gene encodes CDR1 KGHDR and CDR2 SFDVKD. This CDR3 is 16 amino acids long. V lost 5 bases to trimming and J lost 3 bases; unmatched junction nucleotides: 10. The CDR3: CATSAPQMTGDYGYTF. CDR3 coding DNA: TGTGCCACCAGTGCTCCCCAGATGACAGGGGACTATGGCTACACCTTC.

The chain links TRBV9 to TRBJ2-7; D remains ambiguous. This CDR3 has 14 amino acids. Trimming removed 0 bases from V and 2 bases from J, with 9 bases in between. Germline assignment: CDR1 SGDLS and CDR2 YYNGEE. This CDR3 is CASSVDLVPYEQYF. Written as DNA, the CDR3 is TGTGCCAGCAGCGTAGATCTGGTCCCCTACGAGCAGTACTTC.

This sequence joins TRBV7-8 and TRBJ2-5, with D perhaps matching TRBD2 (5 bases). V lost 5 bases and J lost 5, with 12 bases in between. This CDR3 comprises 13 residues. Looked up from germline, CDR1 is SGHVS and CDR2 is FQNEAQ. The CDR3 region is CASSVDREETQYF. The CDR3 DNA is TGTGCCAGCAGCGTCGATAGGGAGGAGACCCAGTACTTC.

This clonotype appeared many times. CDR3 nucleotides: TGTGCCAGCAGTTTACTCGACAGCATGGTATCTTCACCCCTCCACTTT. As protein: CASSLLDSMVSSPLHF. The chain couples TRBV27 to TRBJ1-6, with a weak D call TRBD1 (5 bases). Deletions cut 2 bases from V and 9 bases from J, with 17 bases between. This CDR3 is built from 16 residues. The germline V gene encodes CDR1 MNHEY and CDR2 SMNVEV (reference sequence).

This clonotype has ten or more counts. The chain couples TRBV7-9 to TRBJ2-7; tentative D call: TRBD2 (5 bases). Trimming pared 4 bases from V and 0 bases from J, leaving 13 bases between. The CDR3 sequence is 15 residues long. Germline V lookup: CDR1 SEHNR, CDR2 FQNEAQ (reference sequence). This chain's CDR3 is CASSSARGTSYEQYF. As DNA, the CDR3 is TGTGCCAGCAGCTCCGCCCGGGGTACCTCCTACGAGCAGTACTTC.